The 25 T cell receptor beta chains given below trace back to one sample, sequenced in a study of shared clonotypes between healthy human individuals. Here immunoSEQ multiplex PCR was the method, and the copy in TCRdb shows in-frame clones only, minus some. The table includes some 1.1 million clones, 77% detected once. Sequenced input: memory CD4+ T cells from PBMCs. Stated subset: CD45RA-negative fraction. The receptors were sampled from a young man in good health. Some clones in this sample may be carry-over from other donors' samples.

This chain joins TRBV30 and TRBJ2-3; D might be TRBD2 (5 bases). V was cut by 2 bases and J by 5 bases, with 11 bases left in between. CDR1 is GTSNPN, CDR2 SVGIG, per germline (reference sequence). The CDR3 runs to 13 residues. CDR3: CAWSILAGDTQYF. The CDR3 nucleotides are TGTGCCTGGAGTATCCTAGCAGGAGATACGCAGTATTTT.

In its sample, this clone was seen a few times. The chain recombines TRBV15 with TRBJ1-2; tentative D call: TRBD1 (5 bases). V was pared by 3 bases and J by 5 bases, with 10 bases between. This CDR3 has 13 residues. The germline gives CDR1 LNHNV, CDR2 YYDKDF (reference sequence). CDR3 protein: CATSRGEGYGYTF. CDR3 nucleotide sequence: TGTGCCACCAGCAGGGGGGAGGGGTATGGCTACACCTTC.

V gene TRBV7-2 combines with J gene TRBJ2-1; 11 bases map to TRBD1. V gave up 4 bases and J gave up 4 bases; unmatched junction bases: 3. The CDR3 sequence is 15 residues long. Germline CDR1 and CDR2: SGHTA and FQGNSA. The CDR3 bases are TGTGCCAGCAGCTGGGACAGGGGGGGATACAATGAGCAGTTCTTC. It yields the protein CASSWDRGGYNEQFF.

V gene TRBV27 combines with J gene TRBJ2-5, with D possibly TRBD2 on 5 matching bases. CDR1 is MNHEY, CDR2 SMNVEV, per germline (reference sequence). Trimming removed 3 bases from V and 2 bases from J, with 13 bases in between. The CDR3 runs to 15 residues. CDR3 in DNA: TGTGCCAGCAGTTTCTCTTGGACGGGGCAAGAGACCCAGTACTTC. This translates into CASSFSWTGQETQYF.

This chain uses TRBV6-5 with TRBJ2-7; tentatively, D is TRBD1 or TRBD2 (6 bases each). The CDR3 extends over 13 amino acids. V was trimmed by 2 bases and J by 6 bases, leaving 11 bases between them. Germline assignment: CDR1 MNHEY and CDR2 SVGAGI. The CDR3 loop is CASSYAQGGEQYF. CDR3 in DNA: TGTGCCAGCAGTTACGCACAGGGAGGCGAGCAGTACTTC.

The table lists this clone with a few counts. The V gene is TRBV7-9, the J gene TRBJ1-1; unclear D gene. In germline, CDR1 is SEHNR, CDR2 FQNEAQ (reference sequence). V gave up 3 bases and J gave up 8 bases, with 10 bases separating them. The CDR3 loop spans 12 amino acids. The CDR3, as DNA: TGTGCCAGCAGCTTCGATGGCAGGGAAGCTTTCTTT. This encodes CASSFDGREAFF.

This chain joins TRBV4-3 and TRBJ1-6, with a weak D call TRBD1 (5 bases). The CDR3 extends over 15 amino acids. Trimming pared 0 bases from V and 9 bases from J, leaving 12 bases between. Germline CDR1 reads LGHNA; CDR2 reads YSLEER. The CDR3 protein is CASSQEGQTGSPLHF. The CDR3 coding sequence is TGCGCCAGCAGCCAAGAGGGGCAGACGGGTTCACCCCTCCACTTT.

This clone was seen only a few times. V gene TRBV7-9 combines with J gene TRBJ1-4; D not certain. The CDR3 spans 13 residues. V dropped 5 bases and J dropped 8 bases, with 12 bases sitting between them. Germline assignment: CDR1 SEHNR and CDR2 FQNEAQ (reference sequence). The CDR3 bases are TGTGCCAGCAGCCGCGGAGGACGGGAAAAACTGTTTTTT. It encodes CASSRGGREKLFF.

This clone was seen once. This sequence joins TRBV11-2 and TRBJ1-2, with a tentative D call TRBD1 (6 bases). The germline V gene encodes CDR1 SGHAT and CDR2 FQNNGV. The CDR3 sequence is 13 residues long. Trimming took 5 bases from V and 4 from J, leaving 11 bases between them. Here the CDR3 reads CASSQDSFYGYTF. In DNA form, the CDR3 reads TGTGCCAGCAGCCAGGACAGCTTCTATGGCTACACCTTC. The whole variable domain, remainder taken from reference TRBV11-2 and TRBJ1-2, is EAGVAQSPRYKIIEKRQSVAFWCNPISGHATLYWYQQILGQGPKLLIQFQNNGVVDDSQLPKDRFSAERLKGVDSTLKIQPAKLEDSAVYLCASSQDSFYGYTFGSGTRLTVV.

The rearrangement joins TRBV10-3 to TRBJ2-1; 12 bases map to TRBD2. This CDR3 is built from 14 residues. The junction had 4 bases not matched to a gene; V was cut back by 6 bases and J by 7 bases. Per the germline V gene, CDR1 is ENHRY and CDR2 is SYGVKD. The CDR3 is CAIRTSGSLNEQFF. The CDR3 DNA reads TGTGCCATCAGGACTAGCGGGAGTCTGAATGAGCAGTTCTTC.

V usage is TRBV28 and J usage is TRBJ1-1; D gene ambiguous. CDR3 length: 12 amino acids. Looked up from germline, CDR1 is MDHEN and CDR2 is SYDVKM. Trimming left V 2 bases short and J 7 bases short, with 8 bases between. This CDR3 is CASSLLRVEAFF. In nucleotides, the CDR3 is TGTGCCAGCAGTTTACTACGAGTTGAAGCTTTCTTT. The variable domain in full, completed from reference TRBV28 and TRBJ1-1, reads DVKVTQSSRYLVKRTGEKVFLECVQDMDHENMFWYRQDPGLGLRLIYFSYDVKMKEKGDIPEGYSVSREKKERFSLILESASTNQTSMYLCASSLLRVEAFFGQGTRLTVV.

A few counts support this clone. The chain recombines TRBV5-4 with TRBJ2-3; 11 nucleotides line up with TRBD1. The CDR3 contains 16 residues. Germline lookup yields CDR1 SGHNT and CDR2 YYREEE (reference sequence). Trimming took 1 base from V and 8 from J; bases not matched to a gene: 9. The CDR3: CASSLSPGQGEGTQYF. DNA of the CDR3: TGTGCCAGCAGCTTGAGTCCGGGACAGGGGGAGGGTACGCAGTATTTT.

This clone was counted a few times. The same CDR3 can be traced to other DNA sequences in this sample. This chain links TRBV10-3 with TRBJ1-1, with D uncertain. CDR1 ENHRY and CDR2 SYGVKD come from the germline V gene. The CDR3 is 14 residues long. V lost 6 bases and J 1 base, leaving 12 bases between the germline ends. This CDR3 is CAISLDGKNTEAFF. In nucleotides, the CDR3 is TGTGCCATCAGCTTGGACGGAAAGAACACTGAAGCTTTCTTT.

This clone has at least ten counts. The rearrangement uses TRBV6-1 and TRBJ1-2; D may be TRBD1 (6 bases). The germline V gene has CDR1 MNHNS and CDR2 SASEGT. Trimming cost V 4 bases and J 8 bases, with 14 bases left between them. This CDR3 is 13 amino acids long. Here the CDR3 reads CASSATPGDGYTF. DNA of the CDR3: TGTGCCAGCAGTGCCACCCCAGGGGACGGCTACACCTTC.

V usage is TRBV5-1 and J usage is TRBJ1-4; TRBD1 agrees at 10 bases. Germline trimming cut 6 bases from V and 5 bases from J; bases unmatched to any gene: 10. Germline lookup yields CDR1 SGHRS and CDR2 YFSETQ. This CDR3 comprises 16 residues. This chain's CDR3 is CASTRNPGQGNEKLFF. CDR3 DNA: TGCGCCAGCACCAGAAACCCGGGACAGGGGAATGAAAAACTGTTTTTT.

The chain combines TRBV6-1 with TRBJ1-2; 7 bases are a match to TRBD1. Germline lookup yields CDR1 MNHNS and CDR2 SASEGT. This CDR3 is 15 amino acids long. The J segment lost 4 bases and the V segment lost 6 bases, leaving 11 bases of the junction unmatched. CDR3 in DNA: TGTGCCAGCAGCTTTTCCGGGACAGAATTCTATGGCTACACCTTC. Encoded protein: CASSFSGTEFYGYTF.

This rearrangement joins TRBV7-3 to TRBJ2-5; D is uncertain. V lost 5 bases and J 4 bases, leaving 11 bases between the germline ends. This CDR3 spans 13 amino acids. Germline V gene data show CDR1 as SGHTA and CDR2 as FQGTGA. CDR3 bases: TGTGCCAGCAGCCCCCGGCCGGGAGAGACCCAGTACTTC. This sequence encodes CASSPRPGETQYF.

This sequence joins TRBV7-9 and TRBJ2-7, with 8 bases matching TRBD1. From germline, CDR1 is SEHNR and CDR2 FQNEAQ (reference sequence). The ends lost 9 bases at V and 1 base at J; junction bases unmatched: 11. The CDR3 runs to 15 residues. CDR3: CARGEGQDESYEQYF. DNA of the CDR3: TGTGCCAGGGGAGAGGGACAGGATGAATCCTACGAGCAGTACTTC.

The rearrangement uses TRBV5-1 and TRBJ2-3, with 11 bases matching TRBD2. The CDR3 is 19 residues long. With 0 bases clipped from V and 0 bases from J, the junction kept 9 bases outside the gene matches. Germline CDR1 reads SGHRS; CDR2 reads YFSETQ. The CDR3, as DNA: TGCGCCAGCAGCTTGGCTCGTAGCGGGAGGGCCTTAAGCACAGATACGCAGTATTTT. Encoded protein: CASSLARSGRALSTDTQYF.

This clone was found many times. The J gene is TRBJ1-5, the V gene TRBV2; the D gene is possibly TRBD1 (5 bases). Trimming removed 6 bases from V and 3 bases from J, with 9 bases in between. CDR3 size: 13 residues. Germline CDR1 reads SNHLY; CDR2 reads FYNNEI. CDR3 loop: CASRRDHNQPQHF. The CDR3 coding sequence is TGTGCCAGCAGACGGGACCACAATCAGCCCCAGCATTTT.

The V and J genes are TRBV11-2 and TRBJ2-5, with D hard to call. The CDR3 runs to 12 residues. Germline values: CDR1 SGHAT, CDR2 FQNNGV. The ends were cut back, 5 bases at V and 5 bases at J, with 9 bases in the middle. As DNA, the CDR3 is TGTGCCAGCAGCCGACTCGGGGAGACCCAGTACTTC. The encoded protein is CASSRLGETQYF.

The chain employs TRBV28 and TRBJ1-2; D is unresolved. Per the germline V gene, CDR1 is MDHEN and CDR2 is SYDVKM. This CDR3 is 12 amino acids long. V lost 6 bases to trimming and J lost 7 bases, with 12 bases between them. The CDR3 region has the DNA TGTGCCAGCAGCGCCCGGGGTTTTGGCTACACCTTC. Translating it yields CASSARGFGYTF.

This clone was detected many times. The J gene is TRBJ2-7, the V gene TRBV15; 12 bases align to TRBD1. Per the germline V gene, CDR1 is LNHNV and CDR2 is YYDKDF (reference sequence). V lost 3 bases and J lost 2; bases outside the gene matches: 2. The CDR3 loop spans 15 amino acids. As DNA, the CDR3 is TGTGCCACCAGCAGGGGACAGGGGGCAACCTACGAGCAGTACTTC. Translation gives CATSRGQGATYEQYF.

The chain uses TRBV28 and TRBJ2-7, with 7 bases lining up with TRBD1. Per germline, CDR1 MDHEN and CDR2 SYDVKM. This CDR3 is built from 15 residues. With V trimmed by 6 bases and J by 1 base, 9 bases remained unmatched. Here the CDR3 DNA reads TGTGCCAGCAGGTCAAGTCCGGGACAGTCCTACGAGCAGTACTTC. Its translation: CASRSSPGQSYEQYF.

For this clone: In this CDR3 the conserved last residue, phenylalanine or tryptophan, is missing, so a read error is likely. This sequence joins TRBV6-4 and TRBJ2-3; D assignment may be TRBD1 or TRBD2 (5 bases each). CDR3 size: 14 residues. Trimming stripped 0 bases from V and 4 bases from J, with 8 bases between. The germline gives CDR1 MRHNA, CDR2 SNTAGT. Here the CDR3 DNA reads TGTGCCAGCAGTGACTCGGGGGATTCAGATACGCAGTATCTT. Its translation is CASSDSGDSDTQYL.